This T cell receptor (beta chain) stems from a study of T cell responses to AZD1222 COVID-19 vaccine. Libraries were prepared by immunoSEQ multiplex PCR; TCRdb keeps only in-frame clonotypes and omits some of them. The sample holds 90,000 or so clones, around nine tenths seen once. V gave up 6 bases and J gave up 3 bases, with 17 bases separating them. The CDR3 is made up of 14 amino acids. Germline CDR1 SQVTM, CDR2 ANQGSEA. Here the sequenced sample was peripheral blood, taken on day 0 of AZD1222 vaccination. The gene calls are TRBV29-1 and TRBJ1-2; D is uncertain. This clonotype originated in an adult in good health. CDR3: CSVDCEGLHYGYTF. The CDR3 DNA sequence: TGCAGCGTGGATTGTGAAGGGCTGCACTATGGCTACACCTTC.